The 29 T cell receptor beta chains listed next were all sequenced from one sample in a study of blood T cell repertoires in COVID-19. Assay: immunoSEQ multiplex PCR; the TCRdb copy retains only in-frame clones and omits some. The data contain about 240,000 clones, 88% of them singletons. The specimen sequenced was peripheral blood. Source of these receptors: a middle-aged woman who had recovered from COVID-19.

V and J are TRBV29-1 and TRBJ1-2; 7 nucleotides agree with TRBD1. Germline V CDR1 and CDR2: SQVTM, ANQGSEA. The CDR3 is made up of 12 amino acids. After removal of 6 bases from V and 1 base from J, the junction contained 2 bases not matched to a gene. The CDR3 sequence: CSVGQYNYGYTF. CDR3 bases: TGCAGCGTGGGACAGTATAACTATGGCTACACCTTC.

The rearrangement joins TRBV5-5 to TRBJ2-1; 8 bases match TRBD1. The CDR3 length is 15 residues. V gave up 4 bases and J gave up 5 bases; unmatched junction bases: 8. CDR1 and CDR2 (germline): SGHKS, YYEKEE (reference sequence). The CDR3 loop reads CASSRLAGGHNEQFF. DNA for the CDR3: TGTGCCAGCAGCCGACTGGCAGGGGGCCACAATGAGCAGTTCTTC.

This clone showed up just once. The chain is built from TRBV6-2 or TRBV6-3 and TRBJ2-1; 7 bases agree with TRBD2. The CDR3 is 11 residues long. After removal of 6 bases from V and 9 bases from J, the junction contained 2 bases not matched to a gene. CDR1 is MNHEY, CDR2 SVGEGT, per germline. The CDR3 sequence is CASSPGGEQFF. The CDR3, as DNA: TGTGCCAGCAGCCCGGGGGGTGAGCAGTTCTTC.

The rearrangement joins TRBV6-5 to TRBJ1-3; D not certain. Germline CDR1 reads MNHEY; CDR2 reads SVGAGI. CDR3 length equals 15 residues. V was cut by 4 bases and J by 4 bases, with 14 bases left in between. DNA for the CDR3: TGTGCCAGCAGTTCCGCCTCAGGTTGGGGAAACACCATATATTTT. Translated: CASSSASGWGNTIYF.

J is TRBJ1-2 and V is TRBV12-3 or TRBV12-4, with TRBD1 as a possible D gene (5 bases). The CDR3 is 13 amino acids. Trimming left V 1 base short and J 4 bases short, with 7 bases between. CDR3 loop: CASSLGGGYGYTF. CDR3 sequence (DNA): TGTGCCAGCAGTTTAGGGGGGGGCTATGGCTACACCTTC.

The V call is TRBV5-1, the J call TRBJ1-1; 8 bases map to TRBD1. Germline V gene lookup returns CDR1 SGHRS and CDR2 YFSETQ. Trimming cost V 0 bases and J 8 bases; bases outside gene matches: 0. The CDR3 is 12 amino acids. The CDR3: CASSLGTGEAFF. The CDR3 DNA reads as TGCGCCAGCAGCTTGGGGACAGGGGAAGCTTTCTTT.

This rearrangement joins TRBV11-3 to TRBJ1-1; no reliable D call. Trimming removed 5 bases at V and 8 bases at J, with 15 bases between. The CDR3 is 13 amino acids. The germline gives CDR1 SGHNT, CDR2 YENEEA. The chain's CDR3 is CASSPGRGTEAFF. The CDR3 DNA is TGTGCCAGCAGCCCCGGACGGGGAACAGAAGCTTTCTTT.

This clone was picked up one time. The rearrangement uses TRBV29-1 and TRBJ2-7; perhaps TRBD1 as D (6 bases). Germline values: CDR1 SQVTM, CDR2 ANQGSEA. This CDR3 has 13 residues. The ends were cut back, 4 bases at V and 6 bases at J, with 16 bases in the middle. CDR3: CSVGETGLGEQYF. CDR3 nucleotide sequence: TGCAGCGTTGGGGAAACAGGGCTTGGCGAGCAGTACTTC.

In this sample, this clone turned up once. The rearrangement uses TRBV2 and TRBJ1-2, with 7 bases lining up with TRBD1. Germline V gene lookup returns CDR1 SNHLY and CDR2 FYNNEI. This CDR3 has 14 amino acids. Losses at the gene ends were 4 bases for V and 5 bases for J; bases not matched to a gene: 7. CDR3 loop: CASSVWTGNYGYTF. CDR3 sequence (DNA): TGTGCCAGCAGTGTCTGGACAGGTAATTATGGCTACACCTTC.

This chain connects TRBV3-1 (or the pseudogene TRBV3-2) to TRBJ2-1; D is possibly TRBD1 (6 bases). Germline assignment: CDR1 LGHDT and CDR2 YNNKEL (reference sequence). Trimming took off 1 base at V and 10 bases at J, with 11 bases between the two ends. This CDR3 has 13 residues. CDR3 sequence (DNA): TGTGCCAGCAGCCAAGGGGACACACCAGAGCAGTTCTTC. This encodes CASSQGDTPEQFF.

The J gene is TRBJ2-7, the V gene TRBV13; D is possibly TRBD1 (7 bases). Trimming stripped 0 bases from V and 6 bases from J, with 18 bases between. This CDR3 is built from 16 residues. Per the germline V gene, CDR1 is PRHDT and CDR2 is FYEKMQ (reference sequence). Here the CDR3 reads CASSLGRGANRGEQYF. The CDR3 DNA follows: TGTGCCAGCAGCTTAGGCAGGGGGGCCAACAGAGGCGAGCAGTACTTC.

The chain is built from TRBV30 and TRBJ1-5; 8 bases map to TRBD1. The CDR3 has 16 residues. Germline CDR1 GTSNPN, CDR2 SVGIG (reference sequence). Losses at the gene ends were 2 bases for V and 2 bases for J; bases not matched to a gene: 8. This CDR3 is CAWSPPGQGGNQPQHF. CDR3 DNA sequence: TGTGCCTGGAGTCCCCCCGGACAGGGAGGCAATCAGCCCCAGCATTTT.

This chain links TRBV6-6 with TRBJ2-7; maybe TRBD1 (7 bases). CDR1 and CDR2 (germline): MNHNY, SVGAGI (reference sequence). CDR3 size: 14 residues. Trimming removed 6 bases from V and 0 bases from J, with 12 bases in between. In nucleotides, the CDR3 is TGTGCCAGCAGGGGGCAGGGGGGCTCCTACGAGCAGTACTTC. Its protein is CASRGQGGSYEQYF.

The rearrangement joins TRBV9 to TRBJ1-6; TRBD1 might be the D (6 bases). The CDR3 is 16 amino acids. Germline loops: CDR1 SGDLS, CDR2 YYNGEE. Trimming stripped 3 bases from V and 7 bases from J, with 17 bases between. The CDR3 nucleotides read TGTGCCAGCAGCGCTCACGGACAGACGGGGAATTCACCCCTCCACTTT. Its protein is CASSAHGQTGNSPLHF.

Only a few counts were recorded for this clone. This chain joins TRBV7-3 and TRBJ2-1; TRBD2 matches 11 bases. CDR1 and CDR2 (germline): SGHTA, FQGTGA. V shed 5 bases and J 9 bases; nucleotides not matched to a gene: 12. The CDR3 spans 16 residues. The chain's CDR3 is CASSPIAGGPQGEQFF. For the CDR3, the DNA is TGTGCCAGCAGCCCGATAGCGGGAGGGCCGCAGGGTGAGCAGTTCTTC. Full variable domain (missing parts from reference TRBV7-3 and TRBJ2-1): GAGVSQTPSNKVTEKGKYVELRCDPISGHTALYWYRQSLGQGPEFLIYFQGTGAADDSGLPNDRFFAVRPEGSVSTLKIQRTERGDSAVYLCASSPIAGGPQGEQFFGPGTRLTVL.

The rearrangement joins TRBV11-2 to TRBJ1-5; D ambiguous. Trimming removed 1 base at V and 7 bases at J, with 11 bases between. CDR1 and CDR2 (germline): SGHAT, FQNNGV. The CDR3 is 14 amino acids. Here the CDR3 reads CASSLVADLQPQHF. The DNA for the CDR3 is TGTGCCAGCAGCTTAGTGGCCGATCTCCAGCCCCAGCATTTT.

The V and J genes are TRBV5-4 and TRBJ2-7; D is undetermined. This CDR3 has 14 residues. V shed 0 bases and J shed 2 bases, with 9 bases lying between them. Germline V gives CDR1 SGHNT, CDR2 YYREEE (reference sequence). CDR3 in DNA: TGTGCCAGCAGCTTGGTCTGGCCCCCCTACGAGCAGTACTTC. It yields the protein CASSLVWPPYEQYF.

The chain recombines TRBV30 with TRBJ1-1; possibly TRBD1 for D (5 bases). V was shortened by 5 bases and J by 8 bases, with 15 bases between the two germline ends. CDR3 size: 12 residues. The germline gives CDR1 GTSNPN, CDR2 SVGIG (reference sequence). CDR3 residues: CAWDAGPAEAFF. The CDR3 nucleotides read TGTGCCTGGGACGCAGGGCCGGCCGAAGCTTTCTTT.

The chain joins TRBV6-5 to TRBJ1-5; D gene unclear. This CDR3 is 14 amino acids long. V shed 6 bases and J shed 2 bases, with 11 bases lying between them. CDR1 is MNHEY and CDR2 is SVGAGI in the germline V gene. The CDR3 sequence is CASSPAGGNQPQHF. The CDR3 DNA sequence: TGTGCCAGCAGCCCCGCGGGCGGCAATCAGCCCCAGCATTTT.

The chain couples TRBV28 to TRBJ1-4; TRBD1 matches 10 bases. Per germline, CDR1 MDHEN and CDR2 SYDVKM. This CDR3 is 17 amino acids long. V was clipped by 6 bases and J by 8 bases; unmatched bases: 15. Here the CDR3 reads CASRTGTGVFFGEKLFF. CDR3 DNA sequence: TGTGCCAGCAGGACCGGGACAGGGGTTTTCTTTGGGGAAAAACTGTTTTTT.

V usage is TRBV6-5 and J usage is TRBJ1-1; 8 bases align to TRBD1. The V gene end was trimmed by 6 bases and the J gene end by 0 bases; junction bases not matched to a gene: 6. This CDR3 is built from 15 residues. CDR1 and CDR2 from the germline V gene are MNHEY and SVGAGI. The CDR3 loop is CASSTGGTMNTEAFF. The CDR3 region has the DNA TGTGCCAGCAGCACAGGGGGGACGATGAACACTGAAGCTTTCTTT.

The count of this clone is one. The chain combines TRBV9 with TRBJ2-1; possible D gene TRBD1, 5 bases. The V end was cut by 5 bases, the J end by 8 bases, with 8 bases between. The CDR3 has 11 amino acids. CDR1 is SGDLS, CDR2 YYNGEE, per germline. The CDR3 here is CASRRGYEQFF. CDR3 sequence (DNA): TGTGCCAGCAGAAGGGGCTATGAGCAGTTCTTC. Complete variable domain (other parts from reference TRBV9 and TRBJ2-1): DSGVTQTPKHLITATGQRVTLRCSPRSGDLSVYWYQQSLDQGLQFLIQYYNGEERAKGNILERFSAQQFPDLHSELNLSSLELGDSALYFCASRRGYEQFFGPGTRLTVL.

The genes are TRBV9 and TRBJ2-3; no firm D call. Trimming shortened V by 0 bases and J by 6 bases, and 14 bases separated the two germline ends. From germline, CDR1 is SGDLS and CDR2 YYNGEE. The CDR3 runs 15 residues. CDR3 region: CASSVDLVAPDTQYF. For the CDR3, the DNA is TGTGCCAGCAGCGTAGATCTGGTGGCCCCCGATACGCAGTATTTT.

Details on this clone: Distinct nucleotide sequences in the sample also encode this CDR3. J is TRBJ1-5 and V is TRBV6-2 or TRBV6-3, with a tentative D call TRBD1 (6 bases). This CDR3 spans 15 amino acids. Per the germline V gene, CDR1 is MNHEY and CDR2 is SVGEGT. The V gene lost 0 bases and the J gene lost 2 bases, with 8 bases spanning the gap. CDR3 protein: CASSYSRQGNQPQHF. DNA for the CDR3: TGTGCCAGCAGTTACTCCCGACAGGGCAATCAGCCCCAGCATTTT.

The chain couples TRBV10-3 to TRBJ1-2, with 11 bases that match TRBD1. The CDR3 sequence is 13 residues long. With 6 bases clipped from V and 6 bases from J, the junction kept 3 bases outside the gene matches. Germline CDR1 is ENHRY and CDR2 is SYGVKD. The CDR3 DNA reads TGTGCCATCAGGGGGACAGGGGGGAATGGCTACACCTTC. Amino acids: CAIRGTGGNGYTF.

This clone was recorded a few times. The CDR3 DNA sequence: TGTGCCAGCTCCCCAGGGGTCCGGGCGGGCGCCTATGGCTACACCTTC. The encoded protein is CASSPGVRAGAYGYTF. The V call is TRBV18, the J call TRBJ1-2, with D tentatively TRBD1 (6 bases). The CDR3 spans 16 residues. CDR1 is KGHSH and CDR2 is LQKENI in the germline V gene. V lost 6 bases, J lost 4 bases, and 21 bases lay in between.

This clone was recorded once. V usage is TRBV19 and J usage is TRBJ2-3, with D perhaps matching TRBD2 (6 bases). Germline-derived CDR1 and CDR2 are LNHDA and SQIVND (reference sequence). Trimming cost V 5 bases and J 2 bases, with 11 bases left between them. The CDR3 runs to 14 residues. The CDR3 loop reads CASSAGLITDTQYF. The CDR3 DNA follows: TGTGCCAGTAGTGCGGGACTCATCACAGATACGCAGTATTTT.

The gene calls are TRBV7-6 and TRBJ2-1; TRBD2 matches 7 bases. The CDR3 extends over 16 amino acids. Looked up from germline, CDR1 is SGHVS and CDR2 is FNYEAQ. Trimming removed 5 bases from V and 2 bases from J; junction bases left unmatched: 9. The CDR3 DNA sequence: TGTGCCAGCAGCCCCACAGGCGGGAGTACCTACAATGAGCAGTTCTTC. Its translation is CASSPTGGSTYNEQFF.

The V gene is TRBV19, the J gene TRBJ2-2, with D hard to call. The CDR3 loop spans 14 amino acids. V was cut by 5 bases and J by 0 bases, with 7 bases left in between. Germline values: CDR1 LNHDA, CDR2 SQIVND (reference sequence). The CDR3 nucleotides are TGTGCCAGTAGTCCGCGATCGAACACCGGGGAGCTGTTTTTT. Protein product: CASSPRSNTGELFF. The entire variable domain, with the rest obtained from reference TRBV19 and TRBJ2-2, is as follows: DGGITQSPKYLFRKEGQNVTLSCEQNLNHDAMYWYRQDPGQGLRLIYYSQIVNDFQKGDIAEGYSVSREKKESFPLTVTSAQKNPTAFYLCASSPRSNTGELFFGEGSRLTVL.